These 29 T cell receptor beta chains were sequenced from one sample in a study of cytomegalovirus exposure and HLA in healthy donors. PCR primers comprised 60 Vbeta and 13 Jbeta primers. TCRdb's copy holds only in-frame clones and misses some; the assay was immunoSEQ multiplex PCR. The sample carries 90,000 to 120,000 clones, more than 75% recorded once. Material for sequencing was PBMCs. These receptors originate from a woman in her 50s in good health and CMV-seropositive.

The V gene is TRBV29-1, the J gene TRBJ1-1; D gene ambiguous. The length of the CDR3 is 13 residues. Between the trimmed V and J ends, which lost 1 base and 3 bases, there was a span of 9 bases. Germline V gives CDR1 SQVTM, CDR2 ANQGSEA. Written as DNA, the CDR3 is TGCAGCGTTGAAGCTCAACAAGACACTGAAGCTTTCTTT. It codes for CSVEAQQDTEAFF.

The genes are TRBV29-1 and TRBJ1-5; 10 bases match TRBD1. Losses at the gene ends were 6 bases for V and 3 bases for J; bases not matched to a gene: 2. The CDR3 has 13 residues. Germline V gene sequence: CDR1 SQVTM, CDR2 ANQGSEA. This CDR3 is CSVRQGANQPQHF. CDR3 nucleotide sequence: TGCAGCGTCCGACAGGGGGCCAATCAGCCCCAGCATTTT.

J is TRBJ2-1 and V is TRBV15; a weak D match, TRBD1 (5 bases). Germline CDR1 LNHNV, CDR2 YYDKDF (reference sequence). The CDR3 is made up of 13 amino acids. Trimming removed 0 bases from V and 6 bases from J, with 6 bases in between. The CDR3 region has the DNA TGTGCCACCAGCAGAGAAAGGGGCAATGAGCAGTTCTTC. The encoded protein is CATSRERGNEQFF.

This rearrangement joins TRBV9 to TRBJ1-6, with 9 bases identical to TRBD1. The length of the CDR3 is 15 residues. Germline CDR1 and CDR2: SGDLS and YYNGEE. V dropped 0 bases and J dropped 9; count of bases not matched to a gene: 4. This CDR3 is CASSVEGQGISPLHF. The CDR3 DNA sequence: TGTGCCAGCAGCGTAGAGGGACAGGGAATTTCACCCCTCCACTTT.

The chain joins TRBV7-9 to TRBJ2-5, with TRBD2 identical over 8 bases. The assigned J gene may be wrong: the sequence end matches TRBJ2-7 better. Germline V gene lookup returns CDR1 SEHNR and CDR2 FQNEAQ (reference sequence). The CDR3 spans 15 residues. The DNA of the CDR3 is TGTGCCAGCAGCTTTGGAACTAGCGGCGGATACGAGCAGTACTTC. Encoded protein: CASSFGTSGGYEQYF.

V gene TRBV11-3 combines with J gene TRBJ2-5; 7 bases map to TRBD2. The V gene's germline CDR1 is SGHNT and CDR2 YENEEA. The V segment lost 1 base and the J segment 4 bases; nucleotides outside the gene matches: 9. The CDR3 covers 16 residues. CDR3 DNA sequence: TGTGCCAGCAGCTTAGCTGCTAGCGGAACTACAGAGACCCAGTACTTC. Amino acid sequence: CASSLAASGTTETQYF.

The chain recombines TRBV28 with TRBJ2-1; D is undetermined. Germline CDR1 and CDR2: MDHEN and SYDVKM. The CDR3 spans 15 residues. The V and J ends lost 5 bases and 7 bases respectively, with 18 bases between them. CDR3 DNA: TGTGCCAGCAGTCTCCCCCTCCCCGGTACGAATGAGCAGTTCTTC. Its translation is CASSLPLPGTNEQFF.

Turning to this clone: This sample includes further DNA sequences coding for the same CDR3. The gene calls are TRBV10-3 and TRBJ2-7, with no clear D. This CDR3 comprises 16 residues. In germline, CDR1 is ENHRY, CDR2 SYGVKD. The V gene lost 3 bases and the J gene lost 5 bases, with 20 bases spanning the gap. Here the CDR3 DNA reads TGTGCCATCAGTGAACGAGGCGGCCAAATCGAACACGAGCAGTACTTC. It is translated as CAISERGGQIEHEQYF.

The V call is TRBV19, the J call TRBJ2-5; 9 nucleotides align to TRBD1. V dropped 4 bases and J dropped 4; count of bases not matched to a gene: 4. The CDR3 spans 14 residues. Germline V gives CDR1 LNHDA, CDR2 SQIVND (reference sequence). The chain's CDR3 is CASSTMTGGETQYF. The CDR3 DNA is TGTGCCAGTAGTACCATGACAGGGGGAGAGACCCAGTACTTC.

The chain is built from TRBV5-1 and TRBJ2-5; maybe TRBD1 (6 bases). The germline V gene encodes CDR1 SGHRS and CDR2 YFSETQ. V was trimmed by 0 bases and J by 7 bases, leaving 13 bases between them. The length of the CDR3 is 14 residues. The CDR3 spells CASSLAKKGGTQYF. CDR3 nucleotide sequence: TGCGCCAGCAGCTTGGCCAAAAAAGGGGGGACCCAGTACTTC.

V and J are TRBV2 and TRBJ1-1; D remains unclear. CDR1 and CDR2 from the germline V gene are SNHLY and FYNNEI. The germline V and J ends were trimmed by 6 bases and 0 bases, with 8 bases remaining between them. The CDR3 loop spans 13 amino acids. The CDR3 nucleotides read TGTGCCAGCAGGAGCCGTATGAACACTGAAGCTTTCTTT. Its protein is CASRSRMNTEAFF. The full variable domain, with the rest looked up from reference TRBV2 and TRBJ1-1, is EPEVTQTPSHQVTQMGQEVILRCVPISNHLYFYWYRQILGQKVEFLVSFYNNEISEKSEIFDDQFSVERPDGSNFTLKIRSTKLEDSAMYFCASRSRMNTEAFFGQGTRLTVV.

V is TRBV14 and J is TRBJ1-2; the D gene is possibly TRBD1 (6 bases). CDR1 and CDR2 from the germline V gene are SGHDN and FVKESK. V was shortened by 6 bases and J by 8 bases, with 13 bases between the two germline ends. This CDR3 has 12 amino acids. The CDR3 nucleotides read TGTGCCAGCAGGCCAAGGACAGAAGGCTACACCTTC. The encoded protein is CASRPRTEGYTF.

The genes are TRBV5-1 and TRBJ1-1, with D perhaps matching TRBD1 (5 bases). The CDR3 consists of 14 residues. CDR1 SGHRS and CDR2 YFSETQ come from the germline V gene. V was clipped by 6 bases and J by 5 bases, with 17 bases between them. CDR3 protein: CASTRTGGRTEAFF. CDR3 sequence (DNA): TGCGCCAGCACCCGGACGGGGGGAAGGACTGAAGCTTTCTTT.

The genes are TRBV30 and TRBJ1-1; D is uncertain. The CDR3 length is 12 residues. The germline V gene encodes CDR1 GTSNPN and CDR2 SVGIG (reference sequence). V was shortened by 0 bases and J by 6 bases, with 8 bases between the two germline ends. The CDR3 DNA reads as TGTGCCTGGAGTGTGGGCGTTGCTGAAGCTTTCTTT. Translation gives CAWSVGVAEAFF.

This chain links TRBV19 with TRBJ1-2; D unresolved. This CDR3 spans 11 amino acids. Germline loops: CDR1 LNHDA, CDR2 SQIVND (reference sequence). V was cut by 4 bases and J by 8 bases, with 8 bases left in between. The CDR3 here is CASSTTRGYTF. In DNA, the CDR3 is TGTGCCAGTAGTACAACTAGGGGCTACACCTTC.

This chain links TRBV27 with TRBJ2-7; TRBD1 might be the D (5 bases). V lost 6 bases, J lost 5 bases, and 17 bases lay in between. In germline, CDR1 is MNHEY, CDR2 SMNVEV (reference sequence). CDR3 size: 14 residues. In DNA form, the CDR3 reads TGTGCCAGCAGCCATCAGCTCCAGGGCGACGAGCAGTACTTC. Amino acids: CASSHQLQGDEQYF.

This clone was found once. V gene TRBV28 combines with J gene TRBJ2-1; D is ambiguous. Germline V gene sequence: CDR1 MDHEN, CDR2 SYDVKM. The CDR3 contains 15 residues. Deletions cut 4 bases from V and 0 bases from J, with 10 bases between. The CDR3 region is CASSYPLISYNEQFF. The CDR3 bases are TGTGCCAGCAGTTACCCACTAATCTCCTACAATGAGCAGTTCTTC. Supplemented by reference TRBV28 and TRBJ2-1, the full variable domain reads DVKVTQSSRYLVKRTGEKVFLECVQDMDHENMFWYRQDPGLGLRLIYFSYDVKMKEKGDIPEGYSVSREKKERFSLILESASTNQTSMYLCASSYPLISYNEQFFGPGTRLTVL.

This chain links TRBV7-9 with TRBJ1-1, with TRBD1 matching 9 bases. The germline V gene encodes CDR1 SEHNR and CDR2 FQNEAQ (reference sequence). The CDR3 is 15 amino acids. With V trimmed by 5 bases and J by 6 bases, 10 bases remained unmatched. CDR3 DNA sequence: TGTGCCAGCAGCATACAGGGGGCTTCTTTCCCTGAAGCTTTCTTT. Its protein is CASSIQGASFPEAFF.

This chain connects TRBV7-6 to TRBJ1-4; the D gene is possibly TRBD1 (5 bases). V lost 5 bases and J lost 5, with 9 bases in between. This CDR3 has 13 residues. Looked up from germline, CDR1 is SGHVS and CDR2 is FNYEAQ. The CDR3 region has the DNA TGTGCCAGCAGCGTACAGGAGAATGAAAAACTGTTTTTT. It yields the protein CASSVQENEKLFF.

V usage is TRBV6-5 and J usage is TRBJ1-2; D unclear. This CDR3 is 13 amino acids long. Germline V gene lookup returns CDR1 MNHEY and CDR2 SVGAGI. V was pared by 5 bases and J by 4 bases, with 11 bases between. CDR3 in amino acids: CASSRTVIYGYTF. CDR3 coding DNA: TGTGCCAGCAGTCGTACAGTGATCTATGGCTACACCTTC.

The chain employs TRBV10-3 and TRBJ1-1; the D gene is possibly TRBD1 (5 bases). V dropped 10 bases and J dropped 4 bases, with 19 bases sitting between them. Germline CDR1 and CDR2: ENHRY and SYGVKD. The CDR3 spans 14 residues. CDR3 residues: CASTPTGGTTEAFF. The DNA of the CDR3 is TGTGCCAGCACTCCTACCGGAGGGACCACTGAAGCTTTCTTT.

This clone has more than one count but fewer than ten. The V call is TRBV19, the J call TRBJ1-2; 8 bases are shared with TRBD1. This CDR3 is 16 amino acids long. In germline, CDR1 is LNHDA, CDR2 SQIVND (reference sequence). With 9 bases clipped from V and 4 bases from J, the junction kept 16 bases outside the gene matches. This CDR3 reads CASKDRTGSGSYGYTF. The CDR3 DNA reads TGTGCCAGCAAGGATAGGACAGGGTCCGGGAGCTATGGCTACACCTTC.

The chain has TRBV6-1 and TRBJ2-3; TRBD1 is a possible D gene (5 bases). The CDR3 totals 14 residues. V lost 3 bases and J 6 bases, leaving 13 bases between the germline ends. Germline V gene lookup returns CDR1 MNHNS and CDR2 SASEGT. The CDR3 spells CASSEWGPGDTQYF. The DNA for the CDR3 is TGTGCCAGCAGTGAGTGGGGCCCAGGCGATACGCAGTATTTT.

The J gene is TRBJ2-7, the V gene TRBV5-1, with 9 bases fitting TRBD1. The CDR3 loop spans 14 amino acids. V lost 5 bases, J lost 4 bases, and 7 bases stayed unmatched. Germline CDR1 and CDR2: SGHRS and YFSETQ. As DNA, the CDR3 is TGCGCCAGCAGTCAGGGACAGGGAAGGTACGAGCAGTACTTC. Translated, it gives CASSQGQGRYEQYF.

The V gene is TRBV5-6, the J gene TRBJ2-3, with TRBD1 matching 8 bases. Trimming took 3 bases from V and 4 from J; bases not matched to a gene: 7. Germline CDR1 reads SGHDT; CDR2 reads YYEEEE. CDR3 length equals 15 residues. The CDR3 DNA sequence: TGTGCCAGCAGCTCGGGTACAGGGGGGCCAGATACGCAGTATTTT. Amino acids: CASSSGTGGPDTQYF. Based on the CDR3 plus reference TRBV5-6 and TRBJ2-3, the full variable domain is DAGVTQSPTHLIKTRGQQVTLRCSPKSGHDTVSWYQQALGQGPQFIFQYYEEEERQRGNFPDRFSGHQFPNYSSELNVNALLLGDSALYLCASSSGTGGPDTQYFGPGTRLTVL.

CDR3 region: CAWTRGQGVLDTEAFF. The CDR3 DNA reads TGTGCCTGGACCCGGGGACAGGGGGTTTTAGACACTGAAGCTTTCTTT. V usage is TRBV30 and J usage is TRBJ1-1; TRBD1 matches at 11 bases. Germline values: CDR1 GTSNPN, CDR2 SVGIG (reference sequence). With 4 bases clipped from V and 3 bases from J, the junction kept 10 bases outside the gene matches. The CDR3 spans 16 residues.

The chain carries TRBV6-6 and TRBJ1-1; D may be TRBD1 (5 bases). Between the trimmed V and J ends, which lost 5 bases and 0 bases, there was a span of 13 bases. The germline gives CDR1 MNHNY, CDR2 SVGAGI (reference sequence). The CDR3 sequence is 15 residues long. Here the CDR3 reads CASSNRQRMNTEAFF. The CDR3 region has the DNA TGTGCCAGCAGTAACCGACAGCGCATGAACACTGAAGCTTTCTTT.

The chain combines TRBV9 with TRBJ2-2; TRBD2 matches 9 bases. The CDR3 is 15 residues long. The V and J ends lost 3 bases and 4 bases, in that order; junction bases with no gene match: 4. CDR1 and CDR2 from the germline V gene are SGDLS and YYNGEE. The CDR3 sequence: CASSEAGGRTGELFF. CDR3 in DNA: TGTGCCAGCAGCGAGGCGGGGGGGCGCACCGGGGAGCTGTTTTTT. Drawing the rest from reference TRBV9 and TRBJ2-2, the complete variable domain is DSGVTQTPKHLITATGQRVTLRCSPRSGDLSVYWYQQSLDQGLQFLIQYYNGEERAKGNILERFSAQQFPDLHSELNLSSLELGDSALYFCASSEAGGRTGELFFGEGSRLTVL.

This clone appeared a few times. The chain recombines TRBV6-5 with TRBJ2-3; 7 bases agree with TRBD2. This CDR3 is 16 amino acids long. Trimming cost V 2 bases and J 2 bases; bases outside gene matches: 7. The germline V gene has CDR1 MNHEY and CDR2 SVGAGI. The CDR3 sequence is CASSYSGLAATDTQYF. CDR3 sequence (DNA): TGTGCCAGCAGTTACAGTGGGCTAGCGGCCACAGATACGCAGTATTTT.